The T cell receptor (beta chain) described here comes from a study of a mutant IDH1 vaccine in newly diagnosed glioma. On the study more broadly: Beforehand, treatment had been radiotherapy, temozolomide, or both; the majority received both.

Sequenced by immunoSEQ multiplex PCR; TCRdb stores in-frame clones only, minus some. This sample has some 56,000 clones, with more than 85% found just once. Trimming took 6 bases from V and 2 from J; bases not matched to a gene: 9. Germline V gene lookup returns CDR1 MNHEY and CDR2 SMNVEV (reference sequence). CDR3 length equals 15 residues. Time point specified: baseline, week 1 (first vaccination visit). The sample's treatment: pre-vaccination baseline after standard-of-care therapy. Patients carried new grade 3 or 4 IDH1-mutant astrocytomas lacking nuclear ATRX. The J gene is TRBJ2-7, the V gene TRBV27, with 8 bases fitting TRBD1. Source: PBMCs, taken from a glioma patient treated with radiotherapy, temozolomide or both. This receptor was taken from a man between 50 and 59 years old with glioma. The CDR3 DNA reads TGTGCCAGCAGCCACGACAGGGGTTACCCCTACGAGCAGTACTTC. It codes for CASSHDRGYPYEQYF.